These 20 T cell receptor beta chains share one sample of origin, sequenced in a study of Ad26.COV2.S vaccination and SARS-CoV-2 variants. Sequencing was performed with immunoSEQ multiplex PCR; in TCRdb, only in-frame clones are kept and a portion is missing. The table has 300,000 to 400,000 clones, roughly 91% seen once; the top ten hold roughly 3.2%. Regarding treatment: roughly 18 received Ad26.COV2.S at low or high dose, single or two shots; several received placebo; per-sample allocation not given. It was on day 63 after the first vaccine or placebo injection that samples were taken. The material sequenced was peripheral blood, taken in a trial of Ad26.COV2.S vaccine versus placebo. The receptors were sampled from a person aged 18 to 59 who received the Ad26.COV2.S COVID-19 vaccine or a placebo.

J is TRBJ2-7 and V is TRBV5-1, with TRBD1 matching 8 bases. This CDR3 has 14 residues. CDR1 and CDR2 from the germline V gene are SGHRS and YFSETQ. With 0 bases clipped from V and 7 bases from J, the junction kept 6 bases outside the gene matches. The CDR3 nucleotides are TGCGCCAGCAGCTTGGAGCAGGGGGCGCGTGAGCAGTACTTC. Amino acid sequence: CASSLEQGAREQYF.

The J gene is TRBJ2-1, the V gene TRBV3-1 (or the pseudogene TRBV3-2); D is possibly TRBD1 (5 bases). This CDR3 is built from 19 residues. CDR1 is LGHDT and CDR2 is YNNKEL in the germline V gene (reference sequence). The V and J ends lost 4 bases and 0 bases respectively, with 22 bases between them. Here the CDR3 DNA reads TGTGCCAGCAGCCGGGTGATGGGGCCCACAAGGAGCTCCTACAATGAGCAGTTCTTC. It codes for CASSRVMGPTRSSYNEQFF.

CDR3 nucleotides: TGTGCCAGCAGTGAAGCGGGGGGGTATAGCAATCAGCCCCAGCATTTT. This translates into CASSEAGGYSNQPQHF. The V and J genes are TRBV6-1 and TRBJ1-5; tentatively, D is TRBD1 (5 bases). Germline loops: CDR1 MNHNS, CDR2 SASEGT. V was clipped by 0 bases and J by 0 bases, with 9 bases between them. The length of the CDR3 is 16 residues.

V and J are TRBV18 and TRBJ1-1; D is possibly TRBD1 (5 bases). With 3 bases removed from V and 3 bases from J, the gap between germline ends came to 11 bases. The germline V gene has CDR1 KGHSH and CDR2 LQKENI. The CDR3 contains 14 residues. The CDR3 DNA sequence: TGTGCCAGCTCACCCAGGTTGGGGGACACTGAAGCTTTCTTT. This codes for CASSPRLGDTEAFF. Drawing the rest from reference TRBV18 and TRBJ1-1, the complete variable domain is NAGVMQNPRHLVRRRGQEARLRCSPMKGHSHVYWYRQLPEEGLKFMVYLQKENIIDESGMPKERFSAEFPKEGPSILRIQQVVRGDSAAYFCASSPRLGDTEAFFGQGTRLTVV.

This chain joins TRBV6-5 and TRBJ1-2; the D gene is possibly TRBD1 (6 bases). Germline assignment: CDR1 MNHEY and CDR2 SVGAGI. The CDR3 totals 13 residues. Trimming removed 6 bases at V and 4 bases at J, with 12 bases between. Here the CDR3 reads CASRDRTSYGYTF. CDR3 DNA: TGTGCCAGCAGAGACAGGACGAGCTATGGCTACACCTTC.

CDR3 DNA sequence: TGTGCCAGTAGTTCCCCCCCAGGGGGGGGCACAGATACGCAGTATTTT. Protein sequence: CASSSPPGGGTDTQYF. The chain combines TRBV19 with TRBJ2-3; D tentatively reads TRBD1 or TRBD2 (7 bases each). Trimming removed 5 bases from V and 1 base from J, with 16 bases in between. Germline V lookup: CDR1 LNHDA, CDR2 SQIVND (reference sequence). The length of the CDR3 is 16 residues.

The rearrangement joins TRBV6-5 to TRBJ1-1, with 9 bases fitting TRBD1. CDR3 length: 14 residues. Trimming at V came to 3 bases and at J to 7 bases, leaving 6 bases not matched to a gene. CDR1 is MNHEY, CDR2 SVGAGI, per germline. This CDR3 is CASSYTGGFDEAFF. In nucleotides, the CDR3 is TGTGCCAGCAGTTATACAGGGGGCTTCGATGAAGCTTTCTTT.

The J gene is TRBJ2-3, the V gene TRBV4-2; the D gene is possibly TRBD2 (6 bases). This CDR3 is built from 18 residues. Trimming stripped 1 base from V and 2 bases from J, with 19 bases between. Germline CDR1 reads LGHNA; CDR2 reads YNFKEQ. As DNA, the CDR3 is TGTGCCAGCAGCCAAGCGGGTTTGGCGGGGCGACACACAGATACGCAGTATTTT. As protein: CASSQAGLAGRHTDTQYF.

The table lists this clone with a count of one. The rearrangement joins TRBV5-6 to TRBJ1-2; the D gene is possibly TRBD1 (5 bases). The germline V and J ends were trimmed by 0 bases and 7 bases, with 10 bases remaining between them. CDR3 length: 13 residues. Germline V lookup: CDR1 SGHDT, CDR2 YYEEEE. In DNA, the CDR3 is TGTGCCAGCAGCTTGGCGGGGGGTCCTGGCTACACCTTC. This sequence encodes CASSLAGGPGYTF.

The chain joins TRBV11-3 to TRBJ2-7, with D tentatively TRBD2 (6 bases). CDR1 is SGHNT and CDR2 is YENEEA in the germline V gene. Deletions cut 1 base from V and 7 bases from J, with 17 bases between. CDR3 length: 15 amino acids. CDR3 sequence (DNA): TGTGCCAGCAGCTTAGGGCTTTGGGACTGGGAAGAGCAGTACTTC. Encoded protein: CASSLGLWDWEEQYF.

The gene calls are TRBV5-6 and TRBJ1-2; D gene ambiguous. There are 16 residues in the CDR3. Germline loops: CDR1 SGHDT, CDR2 YYEEEE. With 4 bases removed from V and 0 bases from J, the gap between germline ends came to 16 bases. CDR3 protein: CASSQSMVRSNYGYTF. The CDR3 DNA follows: TGTGCCAGCAGCCAAAGCATGGTCAGGTCTAACTATGGCTACACCTTC.

The chain carries TRBV27 and TRBJ1-1; D uncertain. CDR3 size: 13 residues. In germline, CDR1 is MNHEY, CDR2 SMNVEV (reference sequence). The V end lost 4 bases, the J end lost 1 base, and 7 bases lay between the germline ends. The CDR3 DNA reads as TGTGCCAGCAGTTATCAGAAGAACACTGAAGCTTTCTTT. Its protein is CASSYQKNTEAFF.

Details on this clone: Other DNA variants within this sample encode the same CDR3. This sequence joins TRBV18 and TRBJ1-2; TRBD1 might be the D (5 bases). Trimming cost V 6 bases and J 3 bases, with 11 bases left between them. Germline values: CDR1 KGHSH, CDR2 LQKENI. CDR3 size: 13 residues. Here the CDR3 DNA reads TGTGCCAGCTCCCCCGGACAAGACTATGGCTACACCTTC. As protein: CASSPGQDYGYTF.

The V gene is TRBV6-5, the J gene TRBJ2-7; 7 nucleotides align to TRBD1. V was clipped by 5 bases and J by 1 base; unmatched bases: 5. The CDR3 has 14 residues. Germline CDR1 and CDR2: MNHEY and SVGAGI. The CDR3 DNA is TGTGCCAGCAGTAACAGGGGTGGTTCCTACGAGCAGTACTTC. It specifies CASSNRGGSYEQYF.

This CDR3 reads CASSGVDEQYF. DNA for the CDR3: TGTGCCAGCTCGGGTGTGGACGAGCAGTACTTC. This chain uses TRBV18 with TRBJ2-7, with D unresolved. This CDR3 contains 11 residues. The V end lost 6 bases, the J end lost 5 bases, and 8 bases lay between the germline ends. Germline-derived CDR1 and CDR2 are KGHSH and LQKENI.

This clone has a single count. The V and J genes are TRBV5-1 and TRBJ1-4; D not certain. Germline CDR1 SGHRS, CDR2 YFSETQ. V was trimmed by 4 bases and J by 8 bases, leaving 18 bases between them. CDR3 length: 15 residues. DNA of the CDR3: TGCGCCAGCAGCCTTAAGGAGGGCAGGAACGAAAAACTGTTTTTT. It encodes CASSLKEGRNEKLFF.

V is TRBV6-6 and J is TRBJ2-1; possibly TRBD1 for D (7 bases). This CDR3 contains 14 residues. V lost 6 bases and J 7 bases, leaving 16 bases between the germline ends. Germline V lookup: CDR1 MNHNY, CDR2 SVGAGI (reference sequence). Written as DNA, the CDR3 is TGTGCCAGCAGCCAGGAGACAGGGAGGAATGAGCAGTTCTTC. Translated, it gives CASSQETGRNEQFF.

The gene calls are TRBV30 and TRBJ2-2; no definite D call. V shed 0 bases and J shed 3 bases, with 8 bases lying between them. Germline V gives CDR1 GTSNPN, CDR2 SVGIG (reference sequence). CDR3 length: 14 residues. CDR3 DNA sequence: TGTGCCTGGAGTGTAAGTGTAGACACCGGGGAGCTGTTTTTT. Its protein product is CAWSVSVDTGELFF.

The J gene is TRBJ2-1, the V gene TRBV30; D may be TRBD2 (5 bases). There are 15 residues in the CDR3. Trimming took off 5 bases at V and 3 bases at J, with 17 bases between the two ends. CDR1 and CDR2 from the germline V gene are GTSNPN and SVGIG (reference sequence). The CDR3 is CAWERGLAYYNEQFF. CDR3 sequence (DNA): TGTGCCTGGGAAAGAGGGCTAGCCTACTACAATGAGCAGTTCTTC.

This clone was seen a handful of times. J is TRBJ2-2 and V is TRBV9; D gene unclear. Germline values: CDR1 SGDLS, CDR2 YYNGEE. The length of the CDR3 is 16 residues. Deletions cut 6 bases from V and 5 bases from J, with 20 bases between. The CDR3 DNA reads TGTGCCAGCACCCGGCTAGGAGACCAACGGACCGGGGAGCTGTTTTTT. As protein: CASTRLGDQRTGELFF.